The 3 T cell receptor beta chains below were found in one sample sequenced in a study of T cell repertoires in cytomegalovirus infection. MiXCR was run by TCRdb on the reads, yielding one entry per CDR3 protein. The data hold about 120,000 distinct CDR3 sequences, with around 10% observed a single time. No antigen is known for these receptors. Sequenced: PBMCs, sequenced either directly or after in vitro stimulation (not recorded which). All receptors come from a human donor in good health (CMV status not recorded). Some clones in this sample may be carry-over from other donors' samples.

Ten or more counts support this clonotype. The chain links TRBV7-2 to TRBJ2-4; D might be TRBD1 (8 bases). This CDR3 comprises 15 residues. CDR1 SGHTA and CDR2 FQGNSA come from the germline V gene. V dropped 5 bases and J dropped 7 bases, with 18 bases sitting between them. This chain's CDR3 is CASSPQDREGNIQYF. The CDR3 bases are TGTGCCAGCAGCCCCCAGGACAGGGAGGGTAACATTCAGTACTTC.

This clonotype has at least ten counts. The J gene is TRBJ2-5, the V gene TRBV7-9; D is perhaps TRBD2 (6 bases). V gave up 1 base and J gave up 2 bases, with 14 bases separating them. There are 16 residues in the CDR3. From germline, CDR1 is SEHNR and CDR2 FQNEAQ (reference sequence). This chain's CDR3 is CASSLGSAGRQETQYF. CDR3 in DNA: TGTGCCAGCAGCTTAGGCTCTGCGGGGCGTCAAGAGACCCAGTACTTC.

This clonotype came up a few times. The chain combines TRBV7-7 with TRBJ2-5, with D maybe TRBD1 (5 bases). V was pared by 5 bases and J by 1 base, with 17 bases between. This CDR3 is 16 amino acids long. The V gene's germline CDR1 is SSHAT and CDR2 FNYEAQ (reference sequence). CDR3: CASSPNPGRVQETQYF. As DNA, the CDR3 is TGTGCCAGCAGCCCAAACCCGGGCAGGGTCCAAGAGACCCAGTACTTC.